Presented here are 2 T cell receptor beta chains from one specimen sequenced in a study of cytomegalovirus exposure and HLA in healthy donors. Libraries were prepared by immunoSEQ multiplex PCR; TCRdb keeps only in-frame clonotypes and omits some of them. The sample comprises about 110,000 clones, about 85% of which are singletons, and approximately 3% rests with the top ten. Source material: PBMCs. The receptors were sampled from a woman under 30 in good health and CMV-seronegative.

This chain connects TRBV5-1 to TRBJ2-1; 12 bases fit TRBD2. The V segment lost 0 bases and the J segment 7 bases; nucleotides outside the gene matches: 2. This CDR3 contains 15 residues. From germline, CDR1 is SGHRS and CDR2 YFSETQ. The CDR3 DNA reads TGCGCCAGCAGCTTGGCACTAGCGGGGGGAAATGAGCAGTTCTTC. Translating gives CASSLALAGGNEQFF.

The chain has TRBV14 and TRBJ1-2; D is undetermined. The V end was cut by 6 bases, the J end by 0 bases, with 8 bases between. CDR1 and CDR2 (germline): SGHDN, FVKESK. The CDR3 loop spans 13 amino acids. The CDR3 here is CASRPSANYGYTF. Here the CDR3 DNA reads TGTGCCAGCAGACCCAGTGCTAACTATGGCTACACCTTC.